The clone carrying this T cell receptor beta chain occurred a few times. The antigen is undetermined. Other DNA sequences of this sample code for an identical CDR3. Germline assignment: CDR1 MNHEY and CDR2 SVGAGI. The CDR3 spans 14 residues. J was trimmed by 5 bases and V by 5 bases; bases with no gene match: 2. The data are from a study of cytomegalovirus exposure and HLA in healthy donors. General study points: The study carried out a later analysis of TCR beta sequences. It associated some 17,000 of them with specific HLA alleles at a false discovery rate of 0.05. What was likely a sequencing artifact was a cluster of highly shared sequence variants. Beyond CMV serostatus, there was no information to go on about immune exposure.

The PCR ran on 60 Vbeta and 13 Jbeta primers. TCRdb keeps only in-frame clones here, not all; method: immunoSEQ multiplex PCR. The repertoire holds around 220,000 clones, with roughly four fifths as singletons. Sequenced sample: PBMCs. This clonotype originated in a girl aged 5-17 years in good health and CMV-seronegative. The chain joins TRBV6-5 to TRBJ1-4, with 10 bases lining up with TRBD1. The CDR3 bases are TGTGCCAGCAGTCGGACAGGGGGAAATGAAAAACTGTTTTTT. It specifies CASSRTGGNEKLFF.